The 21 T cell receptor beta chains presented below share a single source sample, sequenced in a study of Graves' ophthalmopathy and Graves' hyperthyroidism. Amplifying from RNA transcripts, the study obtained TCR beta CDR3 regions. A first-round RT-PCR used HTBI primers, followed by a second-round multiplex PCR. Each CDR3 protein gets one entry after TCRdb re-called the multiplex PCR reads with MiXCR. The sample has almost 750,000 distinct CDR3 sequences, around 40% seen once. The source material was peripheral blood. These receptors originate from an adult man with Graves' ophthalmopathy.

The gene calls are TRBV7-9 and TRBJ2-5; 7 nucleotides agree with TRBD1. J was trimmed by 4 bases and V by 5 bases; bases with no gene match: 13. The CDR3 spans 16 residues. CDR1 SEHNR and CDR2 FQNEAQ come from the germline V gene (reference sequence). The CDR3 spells CASSVGTTGSGETQYF. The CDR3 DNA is TGTGCCAGCAGCGTAGGGACGACAGGGTCGGGAGAGACCCAGTACTTC.

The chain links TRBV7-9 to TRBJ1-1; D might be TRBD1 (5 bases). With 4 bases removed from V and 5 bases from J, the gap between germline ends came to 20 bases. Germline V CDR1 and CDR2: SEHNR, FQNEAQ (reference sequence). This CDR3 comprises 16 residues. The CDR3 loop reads CASSSSGTGSKTEAFF. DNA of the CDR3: TGTGCCAGCAGCTCCTCAGGCACAGGCTCGAAGACTGAAGCTTTCTTT.

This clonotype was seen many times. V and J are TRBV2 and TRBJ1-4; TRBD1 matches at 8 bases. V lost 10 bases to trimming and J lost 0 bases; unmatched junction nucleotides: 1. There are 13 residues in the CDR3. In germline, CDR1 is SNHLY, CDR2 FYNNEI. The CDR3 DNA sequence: TGTGCCACGGGACAGGCAACTAATGAAAAACTGTTTTTT. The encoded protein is CATGQATNEKLFF.

The CDR3 sequence is CASREDSGGNGELFF. The CDR3 nucleotides are TGTGCCAGCAGAGAGGATAGCGGGGGCAACGGGGAGCTGTTTTTT. This chain uses TRBV2 with TRBJ2-2, with TRBD2 matching 9 bases. V shed 6 bases and J 7 bases; nucleotides not matched to a gene: 9. The CDR3 has 15 residues. Germline-derived CDR1 and CDR2 are SNHLY and FYNNEI.

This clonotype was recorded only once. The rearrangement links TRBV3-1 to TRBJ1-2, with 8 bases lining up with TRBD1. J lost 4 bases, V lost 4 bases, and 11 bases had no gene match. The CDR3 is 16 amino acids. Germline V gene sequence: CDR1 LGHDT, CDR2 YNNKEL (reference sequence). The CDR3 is CASSRGQGRYTYGYTF. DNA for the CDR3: TGTGCCAGCAGCCGAGGACAGGGACGGTATACCTATGGCTACACCTTC.

This chain's CDR3 is CASSIVGVLSQPQHF. The CDR3 DNA is TGTGCCAGTAGTATTGTGGGGGTACTAAGTCAGCCCCAGCATTTT. This rearrangement joins TRBV19 to TRBJ1-5, with D tentatively TRBD1 (5 bases). V gave up 3 bases and J gave up 6 bases, with 15 bases separating them. CDR1 LNHDA and CDR2 SQIVND come from the germline V gene (reference sequence). This CDR3 contains 15 residues.

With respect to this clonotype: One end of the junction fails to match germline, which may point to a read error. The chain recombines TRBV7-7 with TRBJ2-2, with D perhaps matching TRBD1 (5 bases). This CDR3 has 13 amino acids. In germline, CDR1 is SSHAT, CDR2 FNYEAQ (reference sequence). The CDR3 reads CASSSDNTEELFF. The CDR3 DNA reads TGTGCTAGCAGTTCGGACAACACCGAGGAGCTGTTTTTT.

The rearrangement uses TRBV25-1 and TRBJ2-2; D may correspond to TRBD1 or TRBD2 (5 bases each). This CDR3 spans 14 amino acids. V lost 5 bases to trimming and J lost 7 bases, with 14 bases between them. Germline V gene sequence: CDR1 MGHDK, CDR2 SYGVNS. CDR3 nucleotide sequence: TGTGCCAGCAGTTACGGGGCAAACGTCGGGGAGCTGTTTTTT. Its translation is CASSYGANVGELFF. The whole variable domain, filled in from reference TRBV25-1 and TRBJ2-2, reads EADIYQTPRYLVIGTGKKITLECSQTMGHDKMYWYQQDPGMELHLIHYSYGVNSTEKGDLSSESTVSRIRTEHFPLTLESARPSHTSQYLCASSYGANVGELFFGEGSRLTVL.

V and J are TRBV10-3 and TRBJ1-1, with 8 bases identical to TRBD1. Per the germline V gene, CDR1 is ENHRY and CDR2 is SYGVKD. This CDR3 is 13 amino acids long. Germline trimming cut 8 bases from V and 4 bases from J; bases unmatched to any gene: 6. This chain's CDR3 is CAIGGTGGTEAFF. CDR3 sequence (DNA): TGTGCCATCGGAGGTACAGGGGGCACTGAAGCTTTCTTT.

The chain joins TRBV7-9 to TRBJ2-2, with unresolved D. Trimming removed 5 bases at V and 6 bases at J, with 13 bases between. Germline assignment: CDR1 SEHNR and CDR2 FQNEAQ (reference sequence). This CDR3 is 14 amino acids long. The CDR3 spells CASSPPNAPGELFF. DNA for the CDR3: TGTGCCAGCAGCCCTCCTAATGCCCCCGGGGAGCTGTTTTTT. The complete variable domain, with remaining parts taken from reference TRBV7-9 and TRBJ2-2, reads DTGVSQNPRHKITKRGQNVTFRCDPISEHNRLYWYRQTLGQGPEFLTYFQNEAQLEKSRLLSDRFSAERPKGSFSTLEIQRTEQGDSAMYLCASSPPNAPGELFFGEGSRLTVL.

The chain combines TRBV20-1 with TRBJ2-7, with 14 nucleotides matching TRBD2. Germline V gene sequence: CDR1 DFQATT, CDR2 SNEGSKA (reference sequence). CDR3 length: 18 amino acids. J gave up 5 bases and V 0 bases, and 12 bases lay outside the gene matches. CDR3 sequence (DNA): TGCAGTGCTAGAGATACGACTAGCGGGAGGGGATCGAAGAACGAGCAGTACTTC. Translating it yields CSARDTTSGRGSKNEQYF.

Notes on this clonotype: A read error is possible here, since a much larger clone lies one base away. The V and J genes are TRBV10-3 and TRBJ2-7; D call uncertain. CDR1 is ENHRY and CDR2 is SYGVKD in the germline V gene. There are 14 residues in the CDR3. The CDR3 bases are TGTGCCATCAGTGATGTGGGGATAACCTACGAGCAGTGCTTC. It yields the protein CAISDVGITYEQCF.

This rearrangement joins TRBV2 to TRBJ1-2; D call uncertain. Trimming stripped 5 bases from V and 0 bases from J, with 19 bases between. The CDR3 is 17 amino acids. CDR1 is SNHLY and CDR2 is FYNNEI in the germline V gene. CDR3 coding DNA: TGTGCCAGCAGTCCCCTTAGATCGAGACTTTCTAACTATGGCTACACCTTC. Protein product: CASSPLRSRLSNYGYTF. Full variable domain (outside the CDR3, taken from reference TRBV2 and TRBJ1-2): EPEVTQTPSHQVTQMGQEVILRCVPISNHLYFYWYRQILGQKVEFLVSFYNNEISEKSEIFDDQFSVERPDGSNFTLKIRSTKLEDSAMYFCASSPLRSRLSNYGYTFGSGTRLTVV.

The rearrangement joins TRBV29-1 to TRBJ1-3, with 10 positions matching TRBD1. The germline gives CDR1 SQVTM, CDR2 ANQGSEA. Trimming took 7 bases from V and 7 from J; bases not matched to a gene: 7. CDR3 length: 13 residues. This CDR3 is CSGRQGARNTIYF. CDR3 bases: TGCAGCGGCCGACAGGGGGCAAGGAACACCATATATTTT. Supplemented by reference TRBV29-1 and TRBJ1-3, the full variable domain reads SAVISQKPSRDICQRGTSLTIQCQVDSQVTMMFWYRQQPGQSLTLIATANQGSEATYESGFVIDKFPISRPNLTFSTLTVSNMSPEDSSIYLCSGRQGARNTIYFGEGSWLTVV.

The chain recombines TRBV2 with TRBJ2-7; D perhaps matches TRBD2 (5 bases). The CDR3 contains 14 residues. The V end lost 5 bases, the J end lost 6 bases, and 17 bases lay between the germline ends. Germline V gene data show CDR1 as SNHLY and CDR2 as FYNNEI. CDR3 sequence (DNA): TGTGCCAGCAGTTTTAGCCTAGCATGGGGCGAGCAGTACTTC. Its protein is CASSFSLAWGEQYF.

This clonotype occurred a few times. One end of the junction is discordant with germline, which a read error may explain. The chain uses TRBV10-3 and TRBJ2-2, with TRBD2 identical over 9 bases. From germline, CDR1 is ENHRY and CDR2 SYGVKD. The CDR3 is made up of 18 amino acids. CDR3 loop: CASSYSVASGKGAGELFF. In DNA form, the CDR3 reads TGTGCCAGCAGTTACTCAGTGGCTAGCGGGAAGGGGGCCGGGGAGCTGTTTTTT.

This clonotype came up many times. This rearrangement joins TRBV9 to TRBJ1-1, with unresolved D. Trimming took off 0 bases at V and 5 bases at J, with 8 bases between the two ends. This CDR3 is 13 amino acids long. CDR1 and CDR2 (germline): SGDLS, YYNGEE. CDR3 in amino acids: CASSVDRWTEAFF. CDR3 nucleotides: TGTGCCAGCAGCGTAGATAGGTGGACTGAAGCTTTCTTT.

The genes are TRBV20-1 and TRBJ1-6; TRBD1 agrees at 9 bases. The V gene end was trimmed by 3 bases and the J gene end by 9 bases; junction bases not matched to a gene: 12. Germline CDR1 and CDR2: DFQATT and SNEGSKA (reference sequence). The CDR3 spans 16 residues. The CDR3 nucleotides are TGCAGTGCTAGTCGGCCGCGGGGGACAGGGTCTTCACCCCTCCACTTT. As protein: CSASRPRGTGSSPLHF.

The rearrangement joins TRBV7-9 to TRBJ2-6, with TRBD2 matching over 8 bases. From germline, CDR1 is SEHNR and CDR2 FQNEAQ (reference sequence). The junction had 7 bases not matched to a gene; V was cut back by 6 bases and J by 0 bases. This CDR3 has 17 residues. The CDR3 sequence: CASSRGGLGSGANVLTF. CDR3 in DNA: TGTGCCAGCAGTCGCGGGGGGTTGGGCTCTGGGGCCAACGTCCTGACTTTC.

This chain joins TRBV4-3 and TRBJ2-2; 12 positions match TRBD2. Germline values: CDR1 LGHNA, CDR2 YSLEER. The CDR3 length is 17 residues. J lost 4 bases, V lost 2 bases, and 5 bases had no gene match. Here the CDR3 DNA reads TGCGCCAGCAGCCAATCTAGCGGGGGGGCCGTCACCGGGGAGCTGTTTTTT. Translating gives CASSQSSGGAVTGELFF.

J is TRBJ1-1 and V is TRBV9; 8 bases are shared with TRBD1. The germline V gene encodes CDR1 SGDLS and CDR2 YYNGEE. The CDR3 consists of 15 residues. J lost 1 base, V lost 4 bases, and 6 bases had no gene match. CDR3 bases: TGTGCCAGCAGCCCTCCTGACAGGGGGAACACTGAAGCTTTCTTT. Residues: CASSPPDRGNTEAFF.